This T cell receptor beta chain was recovered during a study of response to subunit inactivated influenza vaccine. Broader study findings: A suggestion made by the authors is that each seasonal influenza vaccination recruits few new T cells.

About this clonotype: What it binds is not known.

Trimming cost V 8 bases and J 0 bases, with 10 bases left between them. The CDR3 has 13 amino acids. The germline CDR1 and CDR2 sequences are ENHRY and SYGVKD. TCRdb called the RT-PCR reads again in MiXCR, with one record for every CDR3 protein. This table holds hundreds of thousands of distinct CDR3 sequences, about a fifth found once. The TCR was taken from a man aged 50 or older who received an inactivated influenza vaccine. Sequences were derived from PBMCs from blood, sampled more than 4 days after vaccination. The V and J genes are TRBV10-3 and TRBJ2-5, with D possibly being TRBD1 (6 bases). The CDR3 spells CAIRTDYQETQYF. In nucleotides, the CDR3 is TGTGCCATCCGGACAGACTACCAAGAGACCCAGTACTTC.